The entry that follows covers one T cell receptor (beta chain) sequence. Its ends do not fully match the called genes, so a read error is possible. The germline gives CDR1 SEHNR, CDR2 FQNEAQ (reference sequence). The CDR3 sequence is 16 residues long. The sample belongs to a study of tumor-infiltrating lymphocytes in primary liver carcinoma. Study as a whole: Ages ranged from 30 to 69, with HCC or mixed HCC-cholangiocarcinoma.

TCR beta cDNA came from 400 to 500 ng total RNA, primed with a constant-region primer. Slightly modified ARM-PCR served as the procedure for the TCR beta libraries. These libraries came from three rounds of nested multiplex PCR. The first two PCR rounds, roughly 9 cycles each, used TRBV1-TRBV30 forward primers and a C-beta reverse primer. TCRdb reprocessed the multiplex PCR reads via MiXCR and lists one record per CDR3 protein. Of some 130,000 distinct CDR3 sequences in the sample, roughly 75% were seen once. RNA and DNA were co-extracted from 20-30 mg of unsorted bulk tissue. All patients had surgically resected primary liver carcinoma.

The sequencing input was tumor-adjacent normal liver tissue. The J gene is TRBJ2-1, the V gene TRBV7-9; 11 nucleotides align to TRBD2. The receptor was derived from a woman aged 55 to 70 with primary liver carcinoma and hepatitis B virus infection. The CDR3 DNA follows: TGTGCTAGCAGCTCGGGACTAGCGGAAGTCTACAATGAGCAGTTCTTC. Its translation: CASSSGLAEVYNEQFF.